The entry below describes one T cell receptor (beta chain). What it binds is not known. CDR3 length: 13 amino acids. Trimming at V came to 6 bases and at J to 8 bases, leaving 4 bases not matched to a gene. These data are taken from a study of T cell responses to AZD1222 COVID-19 vaccine. Study-level findings and limits: Receipt of two AZD1222 doses was followed by a rise in Spike-specific TCR breadth and depth. Sampling captured repertoires only after the peak T cell response. CD4 TCRs linked to vaccination spanned spike, dominating at 160-218 and 743-854. Baseline serology detected seropositivity in only six AZD1222 recipients.

The assay was immunoSEQ multiplex PCR, and TCRdb's table has in-frame clones only and misses some. The sample shows 75,000 to 80,000 clones, roughly 90% of them seen only once. The sample here was peripheral blood, taken 28 days after the second AZD1222 dose. The chain employs TRBV12-3 or TRBV12-4 and TRBJ1-1; the match to TRBD1 covers 12 bases. This sequence was found in an adult who received the AZD1222 COVID-19 vaccine. CDR3 nucleotide sequence: TGTGCCAGCAGGCTTGGGACAGGGGGCGAAGCTTTCTTT. Translated: CASRLGTGGEAFF.